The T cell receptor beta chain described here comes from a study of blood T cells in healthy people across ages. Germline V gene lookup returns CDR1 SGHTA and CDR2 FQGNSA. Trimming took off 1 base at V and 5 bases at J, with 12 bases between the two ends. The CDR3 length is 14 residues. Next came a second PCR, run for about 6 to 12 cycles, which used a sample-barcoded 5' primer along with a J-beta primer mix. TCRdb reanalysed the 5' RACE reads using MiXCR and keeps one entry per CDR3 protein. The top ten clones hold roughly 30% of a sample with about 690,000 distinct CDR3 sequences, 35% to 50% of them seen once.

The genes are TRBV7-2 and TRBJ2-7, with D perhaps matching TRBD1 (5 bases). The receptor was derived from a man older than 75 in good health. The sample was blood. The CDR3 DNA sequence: TGTGCCAGCAGCTTAGAGGGCAGGGTACACGAGCAGTACTTC. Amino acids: CASSLEGRVHEQYF.